This TCR beta chain stems from a study of T cells in Graves' hyperthyroidism and ophthalmopathy. A note on this clonotype: As yet, its antigen is unknown. A much bigger clone sits one base away, suggesting this may be a read error.

TCR beta CDR3 regions were amplified from RNA transcripts. Carried out on the TCR CDR3, a first-round RT-PCR used the HTBI primer set. TCRdb re-analysed the multiplex PCR reads in MiXCR, keeping a single row per CDR3 protein. The data contain 540,000 or so distinct CDR3 sequences, 46% of them singletons. Used for diagnoses were clinical symptoms, serum thyroxine and TRAb, thyroid ultrasound and orbital computed tomography. This CDR3 comprises 16 residues. From germline, CDR1 is LNHDA and CDR2 SQIVND (reference sequence). Broader study findings: From stable hyperthyroidism, ophthalmopathy was separated by a 13 V-J model. Ophthalmopathy onset followed model prediction by a median about seven months.

Sequencing was done on a sample of peripheral blood or thyroid tissue (not recorded which). V is TRBV19 and J is TRBJ1-1; D unclear. The clonotype originates from an adult woman with Graves' disease, either hyperthyroidism or ophthalmopathy (not recorded which). The DNA of the CDR3 is TGTGCCAGTGGTATTTTTTACGGACCTCGGAAGGCTGAAGCTTTCTTT. Protein: CASGIFYGPRKAEAFF.